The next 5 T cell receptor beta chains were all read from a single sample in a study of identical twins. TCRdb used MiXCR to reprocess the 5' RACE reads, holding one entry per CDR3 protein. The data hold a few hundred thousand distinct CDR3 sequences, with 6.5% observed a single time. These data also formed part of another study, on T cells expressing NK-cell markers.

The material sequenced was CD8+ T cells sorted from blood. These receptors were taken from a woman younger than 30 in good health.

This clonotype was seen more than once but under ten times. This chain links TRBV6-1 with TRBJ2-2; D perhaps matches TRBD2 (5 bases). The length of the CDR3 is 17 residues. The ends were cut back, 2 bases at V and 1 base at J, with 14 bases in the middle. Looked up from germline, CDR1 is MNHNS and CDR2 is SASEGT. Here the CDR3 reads CASSETSWTQNTGELFF. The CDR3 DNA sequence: TGTGCCAGCAGTGAAACGTCGTGGACTCAGAACACCGGGGAGCTGTTTTTT.

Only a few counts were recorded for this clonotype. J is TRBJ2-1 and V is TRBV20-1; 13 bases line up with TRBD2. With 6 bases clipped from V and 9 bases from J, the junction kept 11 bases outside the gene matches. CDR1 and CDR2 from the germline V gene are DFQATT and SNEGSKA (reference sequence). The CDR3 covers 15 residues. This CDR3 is CSAPGLAGTAGEQFF. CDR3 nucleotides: TGCAGTGCGCCGGGACTAGCGGGAACGGCGGGTGAGCAGTTCTTC.

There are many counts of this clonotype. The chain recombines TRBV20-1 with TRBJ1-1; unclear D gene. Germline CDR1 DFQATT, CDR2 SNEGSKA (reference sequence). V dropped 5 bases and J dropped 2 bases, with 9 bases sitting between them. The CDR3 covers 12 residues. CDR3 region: CSAEAGNTEAFF. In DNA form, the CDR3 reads TGCAGTGCTGAGGCAGGCAACACTGAAGCTTTCTTT.

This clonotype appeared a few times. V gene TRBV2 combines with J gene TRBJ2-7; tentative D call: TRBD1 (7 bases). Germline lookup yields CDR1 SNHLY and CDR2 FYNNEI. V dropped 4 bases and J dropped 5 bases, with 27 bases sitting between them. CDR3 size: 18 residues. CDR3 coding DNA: TGTGCCAGCAGTGTCTCCACCGGCGGGGACAGAAGGTCCAACGAGCAGTACTTC. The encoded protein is CASSVSTGGDRRSNEQYF.

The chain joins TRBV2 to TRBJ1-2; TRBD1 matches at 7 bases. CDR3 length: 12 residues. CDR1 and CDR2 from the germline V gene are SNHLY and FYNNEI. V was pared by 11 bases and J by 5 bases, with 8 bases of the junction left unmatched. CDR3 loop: CAARQGLYGYTF. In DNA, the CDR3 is TGTGCCGCGCGACAGGGCTTATATGGCTACACCTTC.